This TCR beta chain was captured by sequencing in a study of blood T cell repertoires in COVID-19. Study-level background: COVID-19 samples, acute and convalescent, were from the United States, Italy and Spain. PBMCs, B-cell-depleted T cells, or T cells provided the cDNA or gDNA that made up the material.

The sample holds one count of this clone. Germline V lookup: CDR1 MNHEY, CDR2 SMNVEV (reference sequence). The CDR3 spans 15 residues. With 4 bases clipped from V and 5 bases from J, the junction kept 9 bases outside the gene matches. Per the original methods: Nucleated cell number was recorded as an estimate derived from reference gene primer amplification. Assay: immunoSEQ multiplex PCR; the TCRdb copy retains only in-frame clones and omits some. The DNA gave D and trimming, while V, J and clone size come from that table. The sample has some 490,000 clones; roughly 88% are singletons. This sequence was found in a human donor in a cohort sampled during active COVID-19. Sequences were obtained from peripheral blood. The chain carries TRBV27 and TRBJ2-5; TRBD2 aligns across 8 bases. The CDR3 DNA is TGTGCCAGCAGTTCCATAGCGGGAATTATGGAGACCCAGTACTTC. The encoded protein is CASSSIAGIMETQYF.